A single sample is the source of the 2 T cell receptor beta chains below, sequenced in a study of PD-1 blockade in mismatch repair-deficient tumors. The assay was immunoSEQ multiplex PCR, and TCRdb's table has in-frame clones only and misses some. The table shows tens of thousands of clones, with more than 80% occurring only once. Sequences were derived from peripheral blood, sampled 44 weeks after starting pembrolizumab. The origin of the receptors is an adult with mismatch repair-deficient cancer.

The chain couples TRBV6-5 to TRBJ2-1; 7 bases are a match to TRBD2. The germline V gene has CDR1 MNHEY and CDR2 SVGAGI. The CDR3 loop spans 16 amino acids. V trimming: 0 bases; J trimming: 8 bases; junction bases outside the gene matches: 10. The CDR3 reads CASSYSMSGVPYEQFF. CDR3 nucleotide sequence: TGTGCCAGCAGTTACTCGATGAGCGGGGTCCCATATGAGCAGTTCTTC.

The chain uses TRBV27 and TRBJ2-1; no definite D call. V lost 5 bases to trimming and J lost 6 bases, with 17 bases between them. The CDR3 loop spans 15 amino acids. Germline CDR1 is MNHEY and CDR2 is SMNVEV (reference sequence). The CDR3 DNA reads TGTGCCAGCAGTCCCCGGGCAGTTGTCGGCAATGAGCAGTTCTTC. Translation: CASSPRAVVGNEQFF.